Listed below are T cell receptor beta chains from one sample, sequenced in a study of blood T cell repertoires in COVID-19. Here immunoSEQ multiplex PCR was the method, and the copy in TCRdb shows in-frame clones only, minus some. The table lists fewer than 60,000 clones, roughly 90% of them singletons. Sequenced sample: peripheral blood. Receptors were obtained from a human donor in a cohort sampled during active COVID-19. Both conserved end residues are part of each CDR3. The D gene is left open where the match is weak. A clone size is listed for some rows: how often the clone was seen (once, few, many), or a class if it is expanded.

size: NA; J: TRBJ2-7; V: TRBV2; D: TRBD1; CDR3: CASSPSQGAYEQYF; DNA: TGTGCCAGCAGCCCTTCTCAGGGGGCCTACGAGCAGTACTTC
size: NA; J: TRBJ2-1; V: TRBV6-5; D: TRBD1; CDR3: CASSWGTDYNEQFF; DNA: TGTGCCAGCAGTTGGGGGACAGACTACAATGAGCAGTTCTTC
size: NA; J: TRBJ1-5; V: TRBV2; D: NA; CDR3: CASSDWGGSGNQPQHF; DNA: TGTGCCAGCAGTGATTGGGGGGGTAGTGGGAATCAGCCCCAGCATTTT
size: NA; J: TRBJ2-7; V: TRBV18; D: TRBD1; CDR3: CASSPPGQGIHEQYF; DNA: TGTGCCAGCTCACCCCCGGGACAGGGTATCCACGAGCAGTACTTC
size: NA; J: TRBJ2-1; V: TRBV10-1; D: TRBD2; CDR3: CASSGLAGVGEQFF; DNA: TGCGCCAGCAGTGGACTAGCGGGAGTAGGTGAGCAGTTCTTC
size: NA; J: TRBJ2-5; V: TRBV4-2; D: TRBD1; CDR3: CASSQRQGAKETQYF; DNA: TGTGCCAGCAGCCAAAGACAGGGGGCGAAAGAGACCCAGTACTTC
size: once; J: TRBJ2-1; V: TRBV11-3; D: NA; CDR3: CASSLGRKVAAKSYNEQFF; DNA: TGTGCCAGCAGCTTAGGCAGAAAAGTAGCGGCCAAATCCTACAATGAGCAGTTCTTC
size: NA; J: TRBJ1-3; V: TRBV4-1; D: TRBD1; CDR3: CASSRGQGRKDTIYF; DNA: TGCGCCAGCAGTCGGGGACAGGGGAGGAAGGACACCATATATTTT
size: NA; J: TRBJ1-1; V: TRBV5-1; D: TRBD1; CDR3: CASSLGTGRRTEAFF; DNA: TGCGCCAGCAGCCTCGGGACAGGGAGGCGGACTGAAGCTTTCTTT
size: NA; J: TRBJ1-3; V: TRBV5-1; D: NA; CDR3: CASSADRTGNTIYF; DNA: TGCGCCAGCAGCGCCGACAGGACAGGAAACACCATATATTTT
size: once; J: TRBJ2-3; V: TRBV18; D: TRBD2; CDR3: CASSPRASGIPDTQYF; DNA: TGTGCCAGCTCACCAAGGGCTAGCGGGATCCCAGATACGCAGTATTTT
size: once; J: TRBJ2-2; V: TRBV29-1; D: NA; CDR3: CSVVRGAGTGELFF; DNA: TGCAGCGTTGTTCGGGGGGCTGGTACCGGGGAGCTGTTTTTT
size: NA; J: TRBJ2-6; V: TRBV3-1/TRBV3-2; D: TRBD2; CDR3: CASSQEGGGTSGANVLTF; DNA: TGTGCCAGCAGCCAAGAGGGGGGAGGGACCTCTGGGGCCAACGTCCTGACTTTC
size: NA; J: TRBJ2-1; V: TRBV28; D: TRBD2; CDR3: CASSEIGLAGGHNEQFF; DNA: TGTGCCAGCAGTGAGATAGGGCTAGCGGGAGGGCACAATGAGCAGTTCTTC
size: NA; J: TRBJ2-1; V: TRBV19; D: TRBD2; CDR3: CASTDSGSGKNEQFF; DNA: TGTGCCAGTACGGATAGCGGTAGCGGGAAGAATGAGCAGTTCTTC
size: NA; J: TRBJ2-7; V: TRBV18; D: NA; CDR3: CASSPTGLSYEQYF; DNA: TGTGCCAGCTCACCGACAGGTCTCTCCTACGAGCAGTACTTC
size: NA; J: TRBJ2-7; V: TRBV11-3; D: NA; CDR3: CASSSRYEQYF; DNA: TGTGCCAGCAGCTCGAGGTACGAGCAGTACTTC
size: NA; J: TRBJ2-3; V: TRBV24-1; D: TRBD2; CDR3: CATSDPEVAGVEGYRPDTQYF; DNA: TGTGCCACCAGTGACCCCGAGGTAGCGGGAGTAGAAGGTTATAGACCAGATACGCAGTATTTT
size: few; J: TRBJ1-2; V: TRBV2; D: TRBD1; CDR3: CASNPGQGVNYGYTF; DNA: TGTGCCAGCAATCCCGGACAGGGGGTTAACTATGGCTACACCTTC
size: few; J: TRBJ2-3; V: TRBV3-1/TRBV3-2; D: TRBD2; CDR3: CASSQKMEGLASYTDTQYF; DNA: TGTGCCAGCAGCCAAAAGATGGAGGGACTAGCGTCGTACACAGATACGCAGTATTTT
size: NA; J: TRBJ2-1; V: TRBV9; D: TRBD2; CDR3: CASSLQGLAWFNEQFF; DNA: TGTGCCAGCAGCCTCCAAGGACTAGCCTGGTTTAATGAGCAGTTCTTC
size: once; J: TRBJ2-7; V: TRBV7-9; D: TRBD1; CDR3: CASSSPLQGAAYEQYF; DNA: TGTGCCAGCAGCTCCCCCTTACAGGGGGCTGCCTACGAGCAGTACTTC
size: few; J: TRBJ1-6; V: TRBV30; D: TRBD1; CDR3: CAWRGDSNSPLHF; DNA: TGTGCCTGGAGAGGGGACAGTAATTCACCCCTCCACTTT
size: NA; J: TRBJ2-3; V: TRBV7-3; D: NA; CDR3: CASSLRLGEERARVGDTQYF; DNA: TGTGCCAGCAGCTTAAGGTTGGGTGAGGAGCGGGCCCGGGTTGGAGATACGCAGTATTTT
size: NA; J: TRBJ1-2; V: TRBV5-1; D: NA; CDR3: CASSPTENYGYTF; DNA: TGCGCCAGCAGCCCGACAGAAAACTATGGCTACACCTTC
size: NA; J: TRBJ1-2; V: TRBV4-1; D: NA; CDR3: CASSPPSGPATRHGYTF; DNA: TGCGCCAGCAGCCCACCTAGCGGACCCGCGACGAGGCATGGCTACACCTTC
size: NA; J: TRBJ2-1; V: TRBV5-1; D: TRBD2; CDR3: CASSPGTSRQVEQFF; DNA: TGCGCCAGCAGCCCCGGGACTAGCAGGCAGGTTGAGCAGTTCTTC
size: NA; J: TRBJ2-3; V: TRBV7-3; D: NA; CDR3: CASSLGQGTDTQYF; DNA: TGTGCCAGCAGCTTGGGTCAGGGTACAGATACGCAGTATTTT
size: NA; J: TRBJ1-1; V: TRBV6-5; D: TRBD1; CDR3: CASSRWGQTNPEAFF; DNA: TGTGCCAGCAGTAGGTGGGGACAGACGAACCCTGAAGCTTTCTTT
size: NA; J: TRBJ1-1; V: TRBV30; D: NA; CDR3: CAWRSLTRTEAFF; DNA: TGTGCCTGGAGGTCACTCACCAGGACTGAAGCTTTCTTT
size: NA; J: TRBJ1-1; V: TRBV6-2/TRBV6-3; D: TRBD1; CDR3: CASSSPGTGDSTEAFF; DNA: TGTGCCAGCAGTTCCCCCGGGACAGGGGACAGCACTGAAGCTTTCTTT
size: NA; J: TRBJ2-5; V: TRBV2; D: TRBD1; CDR3: CASSRTGGRETQYF; DNA: TGTGCCAGCAGTAGGACAGGGGGTCGGGAGACCCAGTACTTC
size: NA; J: TRBJ2-7; V: TRBV10-3; D: TRBD2; CDR3: CATGELATTSEQYF; DNA: TGTGCCACGGGGGAACTAGCGACAACTTCCGAGCAGTACTTC
size: once; J: TRBJ2-5; V: TRBV4-1; D: NA; CDR3: CASSQDHGQQETQYF; DNA: TGCGCCAGCAGCCAAGATCACGGACAGCAAGAGACCCAGTACTTC
size: NA; J: TRBJ2-1; V: TRBV7-3; D: NA; CDR3: CASSPAPTSYNEQFF; DNA: TGTGCCAGCAGCCCCGCCCCTACCTCCTACAATGAGCAGTTCTTC
size: NA; J: TRBJ2-1; V: TRBV5-4; D: NA; CDR3: CASSPRRDRAGGEQFF; DNA: TGTGCCAGCAGTCCCCGTCGGGACAGGGCGGGGGGTGAGCAGTTCTTC
size: NA; J: TRBJ2-5; V: TRBV5-1; D: NA; CDR3: CASSFGGTVQETQYF; DNA: TGCGCCAGCAGCTTTGGAGGGACAGTCCAAGAGACCCAGTACTTC
size: NA; J: TRBJ2-5; V: TRBV15; D: NA; CDR3: CATSRGIAEQYETQYF; DNA: TGTGCCACCAGCAGAGGAATAGCGGAGCAATATGAGACCCAGTACTTC
size: NA; J: TRBJ1-1; V: TRBV3-1/TRBV3-2; D: NA; CDR3: CASSQWGGQNTEAFF; DNA: TGTGCCAGCAGCCAATGGGGAGGACAAAACACTGAAGCTTTCTTT
size: NA; J: TRBJ2-1; V: TRBV19; D: TRBD2; CDR3: CASSVSGSSYNEQFF; DNA: TGTGCCAGTAGTGTAAGCGGGAGCTCCTACAATGAGCAGTTCTTC
size: NA; J: TRBJ2-7; V: TRBV13; D: NA; CDR3: CASSFGALFSYEQYF; DNA: TGTGCCAGCAGCTTTGGGGCTCTTTTTTCCTACGAGCAGTACTTC
size: NA; J: TRBJ2-7; V: TRBV10-2; D: NA; CDR3: CASSVFERIKYEQYF; DNA: TGCGCCAGCAGTGTGTTCGAGCGGATAAAATACGAGCAGTACTTC
size: NA; J: TRBJ1-1; V: TRBV2; D: NA; CDR3: CASTLSGKSNTEAFF; DNA: TGTGCCAGCACACTATCCGGTAAGAGTAACACTGAAGCTTTCTTT
size: NA; J: TRBJ1-6; V: TRBV18; D: TRBD1; CDR3: CASSPRPSGGGSPLHF; DNA: TGTGCCAGCTCACCACGACCATCAGGGGGCGGATCACCCCTCCACTTT
size: NA; J: TRBJ1-4; V: TRBV6-5; D: NA; CDR3: CALGGPATNEKLFF; DNA: TGTGCCCTCGGAGGCCCTGCAACTAATGAAAAACTGTTTTTT
size: NA; J: TRBJ1-1; V: TRBV10-2; D: NA; CDR3: CASRGSSLNTEAFF; DNA: TGCGCCAGCAGGGGGAGCAGTTTGAACACTGAAGCTTTCTTT
size: NA; J: TRBJ1-5; V: TRBV6-5; D: NA; CDR3: CASGLGGENQPQHF; DNA: TGTGCCAGCGGTCTGGGGGGGGAGAATCAGCCCCAGCATTTT
size: NA; J: TRBJ2-3; V: TRBV2; D: TRBD1; CDR3: CASSAQGVSTDTQYF; DNA: TGTGCCAGCAGTGCGCAGGGGGTCAGTACAGATACGCAGTATTTT
size: NA; J: TRBJ1-5; V: TRBV19; D: TRBD1; CDR3: CASSIGGTGVSNQPQHF; DNA: TGTGCCAGTAGTATAGGAGGGACAGGGGTTAGCAATCAGCCCCAGCATTTT
size: NA; J: TRBJ1-4; V: TRBV5-6; D: NA; CDR3: CASSLRQVNRLFF; DNA: TGTGCCAGCAGCTTGAGACAGGTCAATCGGCTGTTTTTT
size: NA; J: TRBJ2-5; V: TRBV4-2; D: TRBD2; CDR3: CASSQLFPGLAGGWAETQYF; DNA: TGTGCCAGCAGCCAGCTTTTTCCGGGACTAGCGGGAGGTTGGGCCGAGACCCAGTACTTC
size: NA; J: TRBJ1-1; V: TRBV9; D: NA; CDR3: CASSERSGLMNTEAFF; DNA: TGTGCCAGCAGCGAGCGCTCGGGACTCATGAACACTGAAGCTTTCTTT
size: NA; J: TRBJ2-7; V: TRBV7-2; D: TRBD2; CDR3: CASSQMGGAGTEQYF; DNA: TGTGCCAGCAGCCAGATGGGAGGGGCTGGCACCGAGCAGTACTTC
size: NA; J: TRBJ2-6; V: TRBV5-1; D: TRBD1; CDR3: CASSWTQGGTGFSGANVLTF; DNA: TGCGCCAGCAGCTGGACGCAAGGCGGGACAGGGTTCTCTGGGGCCAACGTCCTGACTTTC
size: NA; J: TRBJ2-3; V: TRBV11-3; D: TRBD2; CDR3: CASSLSWGGLAGDTQYF; DNA: TGTGCCAGCAGCTTAAGCTGGGGCGGACTAGCGGGGGATACGCAGTATTTT
size: NA; J: TRBJ2-7; V: TRBV10-1; D: TRBD2; CDR3: CARGGKNSRFSYEQYF; DNA: TGCGCCAGGGGGGGGAAAAACTCCCGATTCTCCTACGAGCAGTACTTC